This passage covers 15 T cell receptor beta chains from one sample sequenced in a study of T cell clonality in common variable immunodeficiency. Method: immunoSEQ multiplex PCR; TCRdb's copy keeps in-frame clones and lacks some. Singletons are absent from the sample, which has about 34,000 clones. Source material: peripheral blood mononuclear cells. The receptors originated from a person between 18 and 70 years old in good health.

The CDR3 sequence: CSAWTSDYYEQYF. The sequenced part of the CDR3 DNA is TGCAGCGCGTGGACTAGCGATTACTACGAG. V and J are TRBV20-1 and TRBJ2-7; 9 bases are a match to TRBD2. The CDR3 extends 3 residues past the end of the read, so its final part is completed from the germline J gene. The CDR3 runs to 13 residues. From germline, CDR1 is DFQATT and CDR2 SNEGSKA (reference sequence).

The table lists this clone with many counts. Sequencing ends 3 residues short of the CDR3 end; the germline J gene provides the rest. The J gene is TRBJ2-7, the V gene TRBV5-6, with 7 bases matching TRBD1. The CDR3 spans 13 residues. V lost 6 bases to trimming and J lost 3 bases; unmatched junction nucleotides: 6. CDR1 SGHDT and CDR2 YYEEEE come from the germline V gene. The CDR3 bases that were read are TGTGCCAGCAAGGACAGGCGAAACTACGAG. It yields the protein CASKDRRNYE. The full CDR3 sequence reads CASKDRRNYEQYF. Filled out from reference TRBV5-6 and TRBJ2-7, the complete variable domain reads DAGVTQSPTHLIKTRGQQVTLRCSPKSGHDTVSWYQQALGQGPQFIFQYYEEEERQRGNFPDRFSGHQFPNYSSELNVNALLLGDSALYLCASKDRRNYEQYFGPGTRLTVT.

This clone was observed many times. The read ends 3 residues early relative to the CDR3; the germline J gene fills the gap. This sequence joins TRBV5-1 and TRBJ1-1; unclear D gene. CDR3 length equals 11 residues. V was trimmed by 5 bases and J by 5 bases, leaving 7 bases between them. The germline gives CDR1 SGHRS, CDR2 YFSETQ. CDR3 in amino acids: CASRRGTEAFF. The CDR3 bases that were read are TGCGCCAGCAGGCGAGGGACTGAA. Looking up the rest from reference TRBV5-1 and TRBJ1-1 gives the full variable domain: KAGVTQTPRYLIKTRGQQVTLSCSPISGHRSVSWYQQTPGQGLQFLFEYFSETQRNKGNFPGRFSGRQFSNSRSEMNVSTLELGDSALYLCASRRGTEAFFGQGTRLTVV.

This clone appeared a few times. The read ends 3 residues shy of where the CDR3 ends; the end is completed using the germline J gene. This chain links TRBV7-2 with TRBJ2-7; 11 bases fit TRBD2. This CDR3 comprises 16 residues. Germline V gene lookup returns CDR1 SGHTA and CDR2 FQGNSA. J lost 6 bases, V lost 0 bases, and 7 bases had no gene match. The part of the CDR3 DNA that was read is TGTGCCAGCAGCTTAGCCGGGACTAGCGGCGGAGGCGAG. Translated: CASSLAGTSGGGE. In full, the CDR3 reads CASSLAGTSGGGEQYF. The full variable domain, completed using reference TRBV7-2 and TRBJ2-7, is GAGVSQSPSNKVTEKGKDVELRCDPISGHTALYWYRQSLGQGLEFLIYFQGNSAPDKSGLPSDRFSAERTGGSVSTLTIQRTQQEDSAVYLCASSLAGTSGGGEQYFGPGTRLTVT.

By share of the sample, this clone is medium-sized. The read ends 3 residues shy of where the CDR3 ends; the end is completed using the germline J gene. The V call is TRBV6-1, the J call TRBJ2-7; D gene uncertain. The germline CDR1 and CDR2 sequences are MNHNS and SASEGT. V was shortened by 1 base and J by 5 bases, with 9 bases between the two germline ends. The CDR3 contains 13 residues. Incomplete CDR3 DNA: TGTGCCAGCAGTGAAGATAGACACCACGAG. It is translated as CASSEDRHHE. The whole CDR3 sequence reads CASSEDRHHEQYF.

This clone was observed at least ten times. The read ends 3 residues early relative to the CDR3; the germline J gene fills the gap. The chain uses TRBV30 and TRBJ1-1; possible D gene TRBD1, 6 bases. V was pared by 1 base and J by 3 bases, with 12 bases between. CDR1 and CDR2 (germline): GTSNPN, SVGIG (reference sequence). The CDR3 loop spans 14 amino acids. CDR3 DNA, as far as it was read: TGTGCCTGGAGTGGCGGGACACCCCACACTGAA. It yields the protein CAWSGGTPHTE. The whole CDR3 is CAWSGGTPHTEAFF.

In this sample, this clone turned up many times. The read stops 3 residues short of the end of the CDR3; the missing end is completed from the germline J gene. The chain employs TRBV7-9 and TRBJ2-3; no clear D gene. V dropped 2 bases and J dropped 7 bases, with 13 bases sitting between them. The CDR3 is made up of 14 amino acids. In germline, CDR1 is SEHNR, CDR2 FQNEAQ (reference sequence). The CDR3 reads CASSLTVTANTQYF. Incomplete CDR3 DNA: TGTGCCAGCAGCTTAACTGTGACTGCAAATACG.

This clone was seen ten or more times. The read ends 3 residues before the CDR3 terminus; that terminus is restored from the germline J gene. This chain links TRBV30 with TRBJ1-3; no clear D gene. Germline-derived CDR1 and CDR2 are GTSNPN and SVGIG (reference sequence). CDR3 length equals 13 residues. V was shortened by 4 bases and J by 6 bases, with 13 bases between the two germline ends. The sequenced part of the CDR3 DNA is TGTGCCTGGACTAAGCCCCCTGCAAACACC. It encodes CAWTKPPANT. From start to end, the CDR3 is CAWTKPPANTIYF.

This clone was counted ten times or more. The missing CDR3 end, 3 residues past where the read stops, is filled in from the germline J gene. This chain links TRBV18 with TRBJ2-1; D unclear. Germline V gene data show CDR1 as KGHSH and CDR2 as LQKENI. Trimming left V 1 base short and J 0 bases short, with 7 bases between. The CDR3 sequence is 15 residues long. CDR3 residues: CASSPLVSSYNEQFF. The sequenced CDR3 bases are TGTGCCAGCTCACCACTAGTAAGCTCCTACAATGAG.

This clone showed up many times. The read ends 3 residues before the CDR3 terminus; that terminus is restored from the germline J gene. The V and J genes are TRBV5-1 and TRBJ2-3; D gene unclear. The germline V and J ends were trimmed by 8 bases and 4 bases, with 14 bases remaining between them. This CDR3 region has 13 residues. The germline V gene has CDR1 SGHRS and CDR2 YFSETQ. CDR3 sequence reads: CASGHNGADTQYF. The CDR3 DNA, read in part, is TGCGCCAGTGGGCACAATGGTGCAGATACG.

This clone came up many times. The sequence runs out 3 residues before the end of the CDR3; the remainder is reconstructed from the germline J gene. The gene calls are TRBV30 and TRBJ2-7; TRBD1 matches at 7 bases. The germline gives CDR1 GTSNPN, CDR2 SVGIG (reference sequence). This CDR3 is built from 14 residues. V shed 2 bases, J shed 3 bases, and the junction held 7 bases outside the gene matches. The CDR3 is CAWSYSQGFYEQYF. The covered CDR3 bases are TGTGCCTGGAGTTATTCACAGGGGTTCTACGAG. Supplemented by reference TRBV30 and TRBJ2-7, the full variable domain reads SQTIHQWPATLVQPVGSPLSLECTVEGTSNPNLYWYRQAAGRGLQLLFYSVGIGQISSEVPQNLSASRPQDRQFILSSKKLLLSDSGFYLCAWSYSQGFYEQYFGPGTRLTVT.

This clone was found many times. The CDR3 end lies 3 residues beyond the end of the read and is filled in from the germline J gene. The genes are TRBV18 and TRBJ1-4; 8 bases match TRBD1. The length of the CDR3 is 16 residues. CDR1 KGHSH and CDR2 LQKENI come from the germline V gene. Trimming cost V 1 base and J 2 bases; bases outside gene matches: 3. The CDR3 loop reads CASSPRTGSTNEKLFF. CDR3 DNA (partial): TGTGCCAGCTCACCACGGACAGGGTCTACTAATGAAAAA.

This clone has ten or more counts. Coverage ceases 3 residues before the CDR3 finishes, and the germline J gene fills in the end. This chain links TRBV10-1 with TRBJ2-3; 10 nucleotides agree with TRBD2. The CDR3 has 16 residues. Germline CDR1 and CDR2: WNHNN and SYGVQD (reference sequence). V lost 4 bases, J lost 4 bases, and 8 bases stayed unmatched. The CDR3 sequence: CASSASPSGSSDTQYF. The sequenced CDR3 bases are TGCGCCAGCAGTGCCTCTCCTAGCGGGAGTTCAGATACG.

There are many counts of this clone. The read halts 3 residues ahead of the CDR3 end, with the missing end drawn from the germline J gene. This chain joins TRBV2 and TRBJ1-1; weak D call: TRBD1 (5 bases). In germline, CDR1 is SNHLY, CDR2 FYNNEI. Deletions cut 3 bases from V and 0 bases from J, with 11 bases between. The CDR3 is made up of 15 amino acids. The DNA read from the CDR3 is TGTGCCAGCAGTGAGGGAGGGGCCATGAACACTGAA. This translates into CASSEGGAMNTE. The whole CDR3 is CASSEGGAMNTEAFF.

This clone was seen at least ten times. From the germline J gene comes the end of the CDR3, since the read stops 3 residues before it. V is TRBV23-1 and J is TRBJ1-1; the D is unclear. TRBV23-1 falls under the ORF class, with uncertain function. This CDR3 has 13 residues. The V end lost 2 bases, the J end lost 7 bases, and 11 bases lay between the germline ends. CDR3 region: CASSQPGGLEAFF. CDR3 DNA (partial): TGCGCCAGCAGTCAACCAGGCGGGCTTGAA.